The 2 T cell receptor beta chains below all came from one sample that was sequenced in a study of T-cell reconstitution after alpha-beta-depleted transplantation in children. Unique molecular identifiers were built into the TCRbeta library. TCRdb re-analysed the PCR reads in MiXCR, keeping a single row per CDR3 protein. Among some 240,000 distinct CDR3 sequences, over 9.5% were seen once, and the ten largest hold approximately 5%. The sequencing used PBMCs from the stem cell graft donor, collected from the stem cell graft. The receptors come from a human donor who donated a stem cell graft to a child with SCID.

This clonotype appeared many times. The CDR3 sequence: CASSLNRYGNTEAFF. The CDR3 DNA reads as TGTGCCAGCAGTTTAAACCGTTACGGGAACACTGAAGCTTTCTTT. V is TRBV12-3 or TRBV12-4 and J is TRBJ1-1; D uncertain. Trimming stripped 2 bases from V and 1 base from J, with 11 bases between. This CDR3 spans 15 amino acids.

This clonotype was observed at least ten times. CDR3 residues: CASSFLPLNGDTQYF. CDR3 DNA sequence: TGCGCCAGCAGCTTTCTACCTCTGAATGGGGATACGCAGTATTTT. This rearrangement joins TRBV5-1 to TRBJ2-3, with no clear D. Trimming took off 2 bases at V and 6 bases at J, with 16 bases between the two ends. Germline CDR1 is SGHRS and CDR2 is YFSETQ. CDR3 size: 15 residues.